The TCR beta chain described here comes from a study of blood T cell repertoires in COVID-19. Study-wide context: Sources were T cells, B-cell-depleted T cells, or PBMCs; the material itself was cDNA or gDNA.

The CDR3 sequence is 16 residues long. CDR1 MDHEN and CDR2 SYDVKM come from the germline V gene. Trimming removed 7 bases from V and 0 bases from J; junction bases left unmatched: 8. Profiling relied on immunoSEQ multiplex PCR, and the TCRdb table lists in-frame clones only, not all of them. This table holds roughly 80,000 clones, over 80% found once. The V gene is TRBV28, the J gene TRBJ1-3; 8 nucleotides match TRBD1. This TCR came from a human donor in a cohort sampled during active COVID-19. The sequenced sample consisted of peripheral blood. In DNA, the CDR3 is TGTGCCAGCATAGGGACAGGTGGAAACTCTGGAAACACCATATATTTT. Protein: CASIGTGGNSGNTIYF.